The 27 T cell receptor beta chains below come from one sample, sequenced in a study of T cell responses to AZD1222 COVID-19 vaccine. Sequencing used immunoSEQ multiplex PCR; TCRdb keeps in-frame clones, though not all of them. The sample carries roughly 70,000 clones, 83% recorded once. The sample in question was peripheral blood, obtained 28 days after the second AZD1222 dose. The receptors originated from an adult who received the AZD1222 COVID-19 vaccine.

V and J are TRBV13 and TRBJ1-2; the D gene is possibly TRBD1 (6 bases). Trimming stripped 5 bases from V and 4 bases from J, with 23 bases between. CDR3 length equals 17 residues. The V gene's germline CDR1 is PRHDT and CDR2 FYEKMQ (reference sequence). The CDR3 region is CASSHRAGADSIYGYTF. CDR3 coding DNA: TGTGCCAGCAGCCATAGGGCGGGGGCCGACTCGATCTATGGCTACACCTTC.

The chain couples TRBV18 to TRBJ2-1; a weak D match, TRBD2 (5 bases). The CDR3 is made up of 16 amino acids. V was shortened by 4 bases and J by 2 bases, with 15 bases between the two germline ends. Germline-derived CDR1 and CDR2 are KGHSH and LQKENI. The CDR3 is CASSLRREGPYNEQFF. Written as DNA, the CDR3 is TGTGCCAGCTCACTCCGAAGAGAGGGCCCCTACAATGAGCAGTTCTTC.

The chain employs TRBV19 and TRBJ2-7; D might be TRBD2 (5 bases). From germline, CDR1 is LNHDA and CDR2 SQIVND (reference sequence). The CDR3 runs to 13 residues. Trimming took 7 bases from V and 3 from J, leaving 13 bases between them. The chain's CDR3 is CASTPGKGYEQYF. The CDR3 DNA reads TGTGCCAGTACCCCCGGGAAGGGCTACGAGCAGTACTTC.

This chain links TRBV14 with TRBJ2-7, with TRBD1 identical over 8 bases. CDR1 is SGHDN and CDR2 is FVKESK in the germline V gene. The CDR3 contains 14 residues. With V trimmed by 3 bases and J by 3 bases, 4 bases remained unmatched. In DNA form, the CDR3 reads TGTGCCAGCAGCCATCAGGGGGCAAACTACGAGCAGTACTTC. Protein product: CASSHQGANYEQYF.

This clone has just a few counts. The chain links TRBV2 to TRBJ2-5, with 11 bases that match TRBD2. Trimming at V came to 6 bases and at J to 5 bases, leaving 8 bases not matched to a gene. Germline V lookup: CDR1 SNHLY, CDR2 FYNNEI. This CDR3 has 15 residues. The CDR3 region has the DNA TGTGCCAGCAGCCCCCTAGCGGGGGGAGGCGAGACCCAGTACTTC. This gives the protein CASSPLAGGGETQYF. The variable domain in full, with the rest retrieved from reference TRBV2 and TRBJ2-5, is EPEVTQTPSHQVTQMGQEVILRCVPISNHLYFYWYRQILGQKVEFLVSFYNNEISEKSEIFDDQFSVERPDGSNFTLKIRSTKLEDSAMYFCASSPLAGGGETQYFGPGTRLLVL.

The rearrangement links TRBV3-1 (or the pseudogene TRBV3-2) to TRBJ1-6; D perhaps matches TRBD1 (5 bases). This CDR3 region has 13 residues. Between the trimmed V and J ends, which lost 1 base and 13 bases, there was a span of 11 bases. The germline V gene encodes CDR1 LGHDT and CDR2 YNNKEL (reference sequence). The CDR3 DNA sequence: TGTGCCAGCAGCCAAGGGGACCTCCTGCCCCTCCACTTT. Protein product: CASSQGDLLPLHF.

V is TRBV19 and J is TRBJ1-6, with D tentatively TRBD1 (5 bases). CDR3 length: 13 amino acids. Germline CDR1 is LNHDA and CDR2 is SQIVND (reference sequence). CDR3 in DNA: TGTGTCTCTCGGGGAGGGGCCGGTTCACCCCTCCACTTT. Protein sequence: CVSRGGAGSPLHF.

This sequence joins TRBV7-7 and TRBJ2-2; maybe TRBD2 (6 bases). Trimming cost V 1 base and J 4 bases, with 10 bases left between them. The germline V gene encodes CDR1 SSHAT and CDR2 FNYEAQ (reference sequence). The CDR3 spans 15 residues. CDR3 in DNA: TGTGCCAGCAGCTTAGTTGGGGGGAGCACCGGGGAGCTGTTTTTT. Translation: CASSLVGGSTGELFF.

This clone appeared once. V and J are TRBV3-1 (or the pseudogene TRBV3-2) and TRBJ1-5; perhaps TRBD1 as D (5 bases). CDR3 length equals 14 residues. Trimming shortened V by 3 bases and J by 0 bases, and 6 bases separated the two germline ends. Germline CDR1 is LGHDT and CDR2 is YNNKEL (reference sequence). The CDR3 spells CASSHRDSNQPQHF. CDR3 nucleotide sequence: TGTGCCAGCAGCCACAGGGATAGCAATCAGCCCCAGCATTTT.

The V and J genes are TRBV14 and TRBJ2-1; the match to TRBD2 covers 8 bases. With 3 bases clipped from V and 3 bases from J, the junction kept 4 bases outside the gene matches. Germline V gene data show CDR1 as SGHDN and CDR2 as FVKESK. The CDR3 runs 15 residues. The CDR3 DNA reads as TGTGCCAGCAGCCACCGGGGGGGGAACTACAATGAGCAGTTCTTC. Translation gives CASSHRGGNYNEQFF.

This clone has more than one count but fewer than ten. The V call is TRBV20-1, the J call TRBJ2-7; D is ambiguous. Per the germline V gene, CDR1 is DFQATT and CDR2 is SNEGSKA (reference sequence). The CDR3 runs 11 residues. As DNA, the CDR3 is TGCAGCGCCGAGTCAGGCTTCGAGCAGTACTTC. It is translated as CSAESGFEQYF.

The chain recombines TRBV25-1 with TRBJ1-1, with a weak D call TRBD1 (6 bases). The V end was cut by 3 bases, the J end by 5 bases, with 13 bases between. The CDR3 totals 14 residues. Germline CDR1 reads MGHDK; CDR2 reads SYGVNS. The CDR3 sequence: CASSEGRGRTEAFF. The CDR3 bases are TGTGCCAGCAGTGAGGGCAGGGGCAGGACTGAAGCTTTCTTT. The full variable domain, in which reference TRBV25-1 and TRBJ1-1 provide the parts outside the CDR3, is EADIYQTPRYLVIGTGKKITLECSQTMGHDKMYWYQQDPGMELHLIHYSYGVNSTEKGDLSSESTVSRIRTEHFPLTLESARPSHTSQYLCASSEGRGRTEAFFGQGTRLTVV.

V gene TRBV9 combines with J gene TRBJ2-1; possible D gene TRBD2, 7 bases. The CDR3 covers 15 residues. V dropped 1 base and J dropped 8 bases, with 16 bases sitting between them. The germline gives CDR1 SGDLS, CDR2 YYNGEE. As DNA, the CDR3 is TGTGCCAGCAGCGTAACCGGGGGGCGGTACGATGAGCAGTTCTTC. This translates into CASSVTGGRYDEQFF.

The chain joins TRBV2 to TRBJ2-7; D may be TRBD1 (5 bases). V was pared by 1 base and J by 1 base, with 14 bases between. The CDR3 has 16 amino acids. Germline V CDR1 and CDR2: SNHLY, FYNNEI. DNA of the CDR3: TGTGCCAGCAGTGAAGGTTTTGCAGGGATTTCCTACGAGCAGTACTTC. Translated, it gives CASSEGFAGISYEQYF.

This chain uses TRBV5-1 with TRBJ2-2; D possibly matches TRBD1 or TRBD2 (5 bases each). The V and J ends lost 4 bases and 3 bases respectively, with 10 bases between them. CDR3 length: 14 residues. CDR1 is SGHRS and CDR2 is YFSETQ in the germline V gene. The CDR3 coding sequence is TGCGCCAGCAGCCCACTGGGGGACACCGGGGAGCTGTTTTTT. Its protein is CASSPLGDTGELFF.

The rearrangement uses TRBV28 and TRBJ2-7; D perhaps matches TRBD2 (5 bases). The CDR3 spans 16 residues. Germline V gene sequence: CDR1 MDHEN, CDR2 SYDVKM. V was clipped by 3 bases and J by 0 bases, with 15 bases between them. For the CDR3, the DNA is TGTGCCAGCAGTTTCACGTTAAGTGGACTCTCCTACGAGCAGTACTTC. It specifies CASSFTLSGLSYEQYF.

Comment on this clone: One junction end disagrees with the germline gene, perhaps due to a read error. V gene TRBV4-3 combines with J gene TRBJ2-7; D ambiguous. Germline V CDR1 and CDR2: LGHNA, YSLEER. The CDR3 extends over 14 amino acids. The CDR3 sequence: CASSQDIGNYGQYF. CDR3 bases: TGCGCCAGCAGCCAAGATATCGGCAACTACGGGCAGTACTTC.

The V gene is TRBV7-9, the J gene TRBJ2-7, with TRBD2 matching 8 bases. Losses at the gene ends were 5 bases for V and 7 bases for J; bases not matched to a gene: 4. This CDR3 is 12 amino acids long. From germline, CDR1 is SEHNR and CDR2 FQNEAQ (reference sequence). CDR3 DNA sequence: TGTGCCAGCAGCCGGGAGGGAGAAGAGCAGTACTTC. Encoded protein: CASSREGEEQYF.

The chain has TRBV4-3 and TRBJ1-4, with TRBD1 matching 10 bases. The CDR3 contains 15 residues. V was pared by 3 bases and J by 7 bases, with 5 bases of the junction left unmatched. Germline V gene sequence: CDR1 LGHNA, CDR2 YSLEER. The CDR3 sequence is CASSQRDRGSEKLFF. CDR3 bases: TGCGCCAGCAGCCAGCGGGACAGGGGCAGTGAAAAACTGTTTTTT.

The V and J genes are TRBV19 and TRBJ2-1; TRBD1 agrees at 8 bases. Germline values: CDR1 LNHDA, CDR2 SQIVND (reference sequence). V shed 7 bases, J shed 8 bases, and the junction held 10 bases outside the gene matches. This CDR3 region has 14 residues. The CDR3 loop reads CASNSWTGYDEQFF. The CDR3 DNA reads TGTGCCAGTAACTCGTGGACAGGGTATGATGAGCAGTTCTTC.

The chain couples TRBV7-2 to TRBJ2-7; 7 bases align to TRBD2. The CDR3 loop spans 16 amino acids. Germline loops: CDR1 SGHTA, CDR2 FQGNSA. The junction had 10 bases not matched to a gene; V was cut back by 5 bases and J by 0 bases. The chain's CDR3 is CASSLGPSGSSYEQYF. The CDR3 nucleotides read TGTGCCAGCAGCCTCGGACCTAGCGGAAGCTCCTACGAGCAGTACTTC.

This clone is a singleton in its sample. The chain has TRBV28 and TRBJ1-3; D call uncertain. CDR1 and CDR2 from the germline V gene are MDHEN and SYDVKM. This CDR3 comprises 13 residues. V lost 3 bases to trimming and J lost 2 bases, with 5 bases between them. In DNA form, the CDR3 reads TGTGCCAGCAGTTTTCGTACTGGAAACACCATATATTTT. This encodes CASSFRTGNTIYF.

The rearrangement joins TRBV10-2 to TRBJ1-5; possible D gene TRBD1, 6 bases. Germline V gives CDR1 WSHSY, CDR2 SAAADI. This CDR3 is 13 amino acids long. Trimming removed 8 bases at V and 3 bases at J, with 11 bases between. The CDR3 loop reads CASGNRDNQPQHF. CDR3 sequence (DNA): TGCGCCAGCGGGAACAGGGACAATCAGCCCCAGCATTTT.

The chain has TRBV11-2 and TRBJ1-5; a weak D match, TRBD1 (6 bases). V was pared by 10 bases and J by 0 bases, with 13 bases between. The CDR3 extends over 14 amino acids. Germline CDR1 reads SGHAT; CDR2 reads FQNNGV. The CDR3 region has the DNA TGTGCCACCCAGGACAGCAATAGCAATCAGCCCCAGCATTTT. Its protein is CATQDSNSNQPQHF.

This rearrangement joins TRBV4-2 to TRBJ1-6; possible D gene TRBD1, 5 bases. The length of the CDR3 is 15 residues. The ends were cut back, 0 bases at V and 15 bases at J, with 18 bases in the middle. Per the germline V gene, CDR1 is LGHNA and CDR2 is YNFKEQ. The CDR3 sequence: CASSQEGGWRDYLHF. The CDR3 region has the DNA TGTGCCAGCAGCCAAGAAGGTGGGTGGCGGGACTACCTCCACTTT.

V gene TRBV13 combines with J gene TRBJ1-4; TRBD1 is a possible D gene (5 bases). CDR1 PRHDT and CDR2 FYEKMQ come from the germline V gene (reference sequence). This CDR3 region has 15 residues. V lost 0 bases to trimming and J lost 5 bases, with 10 bases between them. The chain's CDR3 is CASSLGGRGNEKLFF. The CDR3 coding sequence is TGTGCCAGCAGCTTAGGAGGGAGGGGAAATGAAAAACTGTTTTTT.

V gene TRBV30 combines with J gene TRBJ2-2; TRBD1 matches at 7 bases. Germline trimming cut 3 bases from V and 6 bases from J; bases unmatched to any gene: 10. This CDR3 is 15 amino acids long. The germline V gene has CDR1 GTSNPN and CDR2 SVGIG (reference sequence). Here the CDR3 reads CAWSQTGRHAGELFF. DNA of the CDR3: TGTGCCTGGAGCCAGACAGGGCGCCATGCCGGGGAGCTGTTTTTT. Filled out from reference TRBV30 and TRBJ2-2, the complete variable domain reads SQTIHQWPATLVQPVGSPLSLECTVEGTSNPNLYWYRQAAGRGLQLLFYSVGIGQISSEVPQNLSASRPQDRQFILSSKKLLLSDSGFYLCAWSQTGRHAGELFFGEGSRLTVL.